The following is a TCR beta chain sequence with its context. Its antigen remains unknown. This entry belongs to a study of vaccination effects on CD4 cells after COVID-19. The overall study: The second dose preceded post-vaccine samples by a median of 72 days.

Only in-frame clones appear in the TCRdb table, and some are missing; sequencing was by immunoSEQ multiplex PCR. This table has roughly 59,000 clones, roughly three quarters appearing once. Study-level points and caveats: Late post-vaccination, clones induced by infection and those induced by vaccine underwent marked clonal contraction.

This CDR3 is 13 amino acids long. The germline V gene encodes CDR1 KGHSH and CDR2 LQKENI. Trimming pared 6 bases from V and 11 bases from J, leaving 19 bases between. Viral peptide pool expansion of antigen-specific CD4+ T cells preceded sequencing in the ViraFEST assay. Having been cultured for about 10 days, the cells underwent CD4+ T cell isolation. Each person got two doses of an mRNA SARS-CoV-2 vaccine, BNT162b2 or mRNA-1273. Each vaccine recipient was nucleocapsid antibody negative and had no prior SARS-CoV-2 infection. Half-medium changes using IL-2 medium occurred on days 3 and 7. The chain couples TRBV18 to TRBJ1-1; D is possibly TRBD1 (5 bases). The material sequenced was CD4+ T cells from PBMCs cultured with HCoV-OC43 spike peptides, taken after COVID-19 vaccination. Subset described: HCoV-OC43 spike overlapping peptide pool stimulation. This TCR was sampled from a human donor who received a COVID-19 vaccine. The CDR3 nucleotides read TGTGCCAGCTCCCCCTTTAGGCAGGAGGGGGCTTTCTTT. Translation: CASSPFRQEGAFF.